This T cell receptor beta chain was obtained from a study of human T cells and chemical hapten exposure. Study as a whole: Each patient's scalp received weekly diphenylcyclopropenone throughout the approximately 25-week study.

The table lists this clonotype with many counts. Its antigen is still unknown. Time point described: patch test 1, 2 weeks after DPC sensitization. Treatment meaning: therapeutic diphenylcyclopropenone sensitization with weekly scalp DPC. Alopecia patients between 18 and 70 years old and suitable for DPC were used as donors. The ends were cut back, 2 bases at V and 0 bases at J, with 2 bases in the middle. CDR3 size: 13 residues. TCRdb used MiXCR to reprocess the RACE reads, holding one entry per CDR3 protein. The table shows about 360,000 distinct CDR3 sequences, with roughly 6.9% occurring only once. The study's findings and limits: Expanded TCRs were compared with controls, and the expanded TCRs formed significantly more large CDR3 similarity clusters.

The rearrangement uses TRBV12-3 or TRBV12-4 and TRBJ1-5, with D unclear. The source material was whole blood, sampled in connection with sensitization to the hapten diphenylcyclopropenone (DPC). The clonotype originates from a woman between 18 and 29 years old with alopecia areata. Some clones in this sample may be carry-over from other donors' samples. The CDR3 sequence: CASSLYSNQPQHF. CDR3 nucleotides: TGTGCCAGCAGTTTATATAGCAATCAGCCCCAGCATTTT.